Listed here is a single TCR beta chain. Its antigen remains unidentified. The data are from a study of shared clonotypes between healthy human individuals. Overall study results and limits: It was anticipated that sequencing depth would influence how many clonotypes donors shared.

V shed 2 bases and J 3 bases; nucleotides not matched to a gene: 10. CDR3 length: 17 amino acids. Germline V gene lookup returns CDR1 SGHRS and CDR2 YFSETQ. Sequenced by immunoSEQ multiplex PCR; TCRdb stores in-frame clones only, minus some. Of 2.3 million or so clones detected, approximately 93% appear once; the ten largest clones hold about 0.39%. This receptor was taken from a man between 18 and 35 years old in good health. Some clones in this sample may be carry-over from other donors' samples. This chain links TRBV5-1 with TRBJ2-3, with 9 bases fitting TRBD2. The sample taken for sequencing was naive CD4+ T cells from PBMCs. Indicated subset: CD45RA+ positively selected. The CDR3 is CASSLGLAGKRTDTQYF. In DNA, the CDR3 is TGCGCCAGCAGCTTAGGCCTAGCGGGAAAAAGGACAGATACGCAGTATTTT.